This is a list of T cell receptor beta chains from one sample in a study of patients and donors after allogeneic stem cell transplantation. TCRdb passed the RT-PCR reads through MiXCR, listing each CDR3 protein once. Of 95,000 to 120,000 distinct CDR3 sequences in the sample, 35% are singletons; the top ten hold 27%. The sequencing input was blood, either unsorted or a sorted T cell fraction (not recorded which). The receptors were gathered from a human donor who was either an allogeneic HSCT recipient or a stem cell or donor lymphocyte infusion donor (not recorded which). It is not recorded whose cells these are; they may come from a transplant donor. The conserved cysteine and the conserved F or W are not part of the CDR3 here. Each record gives: J gene, V gene, CDR3 protein.

j_call: TRBJ1-5; v_call: TRBV12-3/TRBV12-4; cdr3_aa: ASSLAQGGGNQPQH
j_call: TRBJ1-2; v_call: TRBV3-1; cdr3_aa: ASSQRQVNYGYT
j_call: TRBJ2-1; v_call: TRBV27; cdr3_aa: ASSSSSGTYNEQF
j_call: TRBJ2-7; v_call: TRBV18; cdr3_aa: ASSPVLAVPHEQY
j_call: TRBJ1-2; v_call: TRBV29-1; cdr3_aa: SVGGGYT
j_call: TRBJ2-7; v_call: TRBV5-1; cdr3_aa: ASSLARFGTYEQY
j_call: TRBJ2-1; v_call: TRBV28; cdr3_aa: ASSSPKSGSSYNEQF
j_call: TRBJ2-3; v_call: TRBV12-3/TRBV12-4; cdr3_aa: ASSFFGLAGVADTQY
j_call: TRBJ2-1; v_call: TRBV7-2; cdr3_aa: ASSQTGLATSGQF
j_call: TRBJ2-1; v_call: TRBV7-7; cdr3_aa: ASSLAWPSEYNEQF
j_call: TRBJ2-7; v_call: TRBV5-6; cdr3_aa: ASSRLDYVSYEQY
j_call: TRBJ2-1; v_call: TRBV15; cdr3_aa: ATSRERGRGKISYNEQF
j_call: TRBJ1-4; v_call: TRBV7-9; cdr3_aa: ASSLRAQLF
j_call: TRBJ2-3; v_call: TRBV24-1; cdr3_aa: ATSQTGDTQY